Listed below are T cell receptor beta chains from one sample, sequenced in a study of vaccination effects on CD4 cells after COVID-19. Their antigens remain unidentified. Sequencing was performed with immunoSEQ multiplex PCR; in TCRdb, only in-frame clones are kept and a portion is missing. This table has under 60,000 clones, under 80% appearing once. Here the sequenced sample was CD4+ T cells from PBMCs cultured with HIV peptides, taken before COVID-19 vaccination. The receptors shown here come from a human donor who had a prior SARS-CoV-2 infection. Both conserved end residues are part of each CDR3. Fields, in order: J gene, CDR3 length, V gene, clone size, D gene, CDR3 DNA, CDR3 protein. The D gene is left open where the match is weak. Clone size is not always given. Where it is, it says once, few, many or a class for expanded clones.

>TRBJ2-7|12|TRBV5-1|NA|TRBD2
TGCGCCAGCAGCGCGAGCGGGGACGAGCAGTACTTC
CASSASGDEQYF
>TRBJ2-7|11|TRBV7-9|NA|NA
TGTGCCAGTAGCGATTCCTACGAGCAGTACTTC
CASSDSYEQYF
>TRBJ1-2|14|TRBV25-1|NA|TRBD1
TGTGCCAGCAGTGGACAGGGGGCGAACTATGGCTACACCTTC
CASSGQGANYGYTF
>TRBJ2-1|16|TRBV7-2|NA|TRBD1
TGTGCCAGCAGCTTAGGTGTAGGGGGCTCGGGAAGTGAGCAGTTCTTC
CASSLGVGGSGSEQFF
>TRBJ1-1|13|TRBV30|NA|NA
TGTGCCTGGAGTGTACGGTTTTACACTGAAGCTTTCTTT
CAWSVRFYTEAFF
>TRBJ2-7|18|TRBV13|NA|TRBD1
TGTGCCAGCAGCTTAGAGGGCGAGCTAGGGGGCGCTTCCTACGAGCAGTACTTC
CASSLEGELGGASYEQYF
>TRBJ1-5|17|TRBV1|NA|NA
TGCACCAGCAGCCAAGTTCCAGGTGCAGATAGCAATCAGCCCCAGCATTTT
CTSSQVPGADSNQPQHF
>TRBJ2-1|15|TRBV15|NA|TRBD2
TGTGCCACCAGCAGAGTAACTAGCGGTAACAATGAGCAGTTCTTC
CATSRVTSGNNEQFF
>TRBJ2-5|17|TRBV7-6|NA|NA
TGTGCCAGCAGCTTAGAGCAAGCAGCGGCAAGCGGGGAGACCCAGTACTTC
CASSLEQAAASGETQYF
>TRBJ1-2|15|TRBV4-3|NA|NA
TGCGCCAGCAGCCAAGTACCAGGGGCCAACTATGGCTACACCTTC
CASSQVPGANYGYTF
>TRBJ2-5|14|TRBV7-2|NA|NA
TGTGCCAGCAGCTTAGATCCCAGTGGGGCGACCCAGTACTTC
CASSLDPSGATQYF
>TRBJ2-2|13|TRBV5-1|NA|TRBD2
TGCGCCAGCAGCACGGGACTAGCGGGGGAGCTGTTTTTT
CASSTGLAGELFF
>TRBJ1-6|13|TRBV30|NA|NA
TGTGCCTGGAGTGTATTTTTAAATGGACCCCTCCACTTT
CAWSVFLNGPLHF
>TRBJ2-2|19|TRBV6-2/TRBV6-3|NA|TRBD2
TGTGCCAGCAGTTACTCGTCTAGCGGGAGCCGTCCAAACACCGGGGAGCTGTTTTTT
CASSYSSSGSRPNTGELFF
>TRBJ2-7|13|TRBV10-3|NA|TRBD2
TGTGCCATCTTGGGACTAGCGGGAAACGAGCAGTACTTC
CAILGLAGNEQYF
>TRBJ2-1|12|TRBV3-1/TRBV3-2|NA|TRBD1
TGTGCCAGCAGCCGCCGATCAGGGGGCTTGGTCTTC
CASSRRSGGLVF
>TRBJ2-2|16|TRBV11-2|NA|TRBD2
TGTGCCAGCAGCTTTATAGCGGGGTCGTCCACCGGGGAGCTGTTTTTT
CASSFIAGSSTGELFF
>TRBJ1-1|16|TRBV5-1|few|TRBD1
TGCGCCAGCAGCTTGGGGCTATGGACAGGGAGCACTGAAGCTTTCTTT
CASSLGLWTGSTEAFF
>TRBJ1-5|15|TRBV7-2|NA|NA
TGTGCCAGCAGCTTAGTGGGGTGGGACAATCAGCCCCAGCATTTT
CASSLVGWDNQPQHF
>TRBJ2-3|15|TRBV5-4|NA|TRBD2
TGTGCCAGCAGCGAAGGACTAGCGGGAGTAGATACGCAGTATTTT
CASSEGLAGVDTQYF
>TRBJ1-6|13|TRBV5-6|NA|NA
TGTGCCAGCAGCTGGGAGCTGGGGGCACCCCTCCACTTT
CASSWELGAPLHF
>TRBJ2-5|13|TRBV7-2|NA|TRBD1
TGTGCCAGCAGCTTTGACAGGGGAGAGACCCAGTACTTC
CASSFDRGETQYF
>TRBJ2-1|15|TRBV6-2/TRBV6-3|NA|NA
TGTGCCAGCATCCCGATGGACGGGAGATACAATGAGCAGTTCTTC
CASIPMDGRYNEQFF
>TRBJ2-3|15|TRBV20-1|NA|TRBD1
TGCAGTGCTAGTGCCGGGACAGGAAGCACAGATACGCAGTATTTT
CSASAGTGSTDTQYF
>TRBJ2-1|17|TRBV7-8|few|TRBD2
TGTGCCAGCACCCGCCTTGGGAATAGCGGGGGTTACAATGAGCAGTTCTTC
CASTRLGNSGGYNEQFF